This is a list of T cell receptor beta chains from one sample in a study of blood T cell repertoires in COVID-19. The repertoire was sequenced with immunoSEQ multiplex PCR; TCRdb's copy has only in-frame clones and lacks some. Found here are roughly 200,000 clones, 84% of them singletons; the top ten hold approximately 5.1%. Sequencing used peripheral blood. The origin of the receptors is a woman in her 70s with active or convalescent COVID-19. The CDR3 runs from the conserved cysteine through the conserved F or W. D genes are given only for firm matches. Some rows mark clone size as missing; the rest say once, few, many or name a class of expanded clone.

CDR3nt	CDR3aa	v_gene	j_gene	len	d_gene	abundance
TGCGCCAGCAGCTGGAACCCGGGACAGCAAGAGACCCAGTACTTC	CASSWNPGQQETQYF	TRBV5-1	TRBJ2-5	15	TRBD1	-
TGTGCCTGGAGTGTGGCTAGCGGGAGGTGGTACGAGCAGTACTTC	CAWSVASGRWYEQYF	TRBV30	TRBJ2-7	15	TRBD2	-
TGTGCCAGCAGCTTAGAAGGGGGTCGCATTCAGTACTTC	CASSLEGGRIQYF	TRBV7-2	TRBJ2-4	13	-	-
TGTGCCAGCAGACTGACAGGGTCGGGCAATCAGCCCCAGCATTTT	CASRLTGSGNQPQHF	TRBV6-5	TRBJ1-5	15	TRBD1	-
TGTGCCAGCAGGAGGACAGGGGGCACTGAAGCTTTCTTT	CASRRTGGTEAFF	TRBV12-3/TRBV12-4	TRBJ1-1	13	TRBD1	-
TGTGCCAGCAGTCCTAGCGGGAGGACCCCAACAGATACGCAGTATTTT	CASSPSGRTPTDTQYF	TRBV6-6	TRBJ2-3	16	TRBD2	-
TGTGCCAGCAGCCTCGTCGTCGGGAGGGACTTTCCCATTCAGTACTTC	CASSLVVGRDFPIQYF	TRBV5-5	TRBJ2-4	16	TRBD2	-
TGCGCCAGCAGCCGACAGGGAGAAGAGACCCAGTACTTC	CASSRQGEETQYF	TRBV5-1	TRBJ2-5	13	TRBD1	-
TGTGCCAGCAGTCTTAGGCGAAGGACAGGGAGCTACGAGCAGTACTTC	CASSLRRRTGSYEQYF	TRBV27	TRBJ2-7	16	TRBD1	few
TGCGCCAGCAGCCGGGGGACAGGGTCAGATACGCAGTATTTT	CASSRGTGSDTQYF	TRBV5-1	TRBJ2-3	14	TRBD1	-
TGTGCCAGCACTCTAAACAGGGAAATCTACGAGCAGTACTTC	CASTLNREIYEQYF	TRBV2	TRBJ2-7	14	-	-
TGCAGCGTTGAAGATGACAGGGGGCATTCGGAGACCCAGTACTTC	CSVEDDRGHSETQYF	TRBV29-1	TRBJ2-5	15	TRBD1	once
TGTGCCAGTAGTCCGACAGGGGCAGGGTGGGCCAAAAACATTCAGTACTTC	CASSPTGAGWAKNIQYF	TRBV19	TRBJ2-4	17	TRBD1	few
TGTGCCAGCAGTACACCAGGGGGGTACGAGCAGTACTTC	CASSTPGGYEQYF	TRBV28	TRBJ2-7	13	-	-